The present T cell receptor (beta chain) was sequenced within a study of T cell repertoires in cytomegalovirus infection. Via MiXCR, TCRdb re-called the reads, giving one row per CDR3 protein. Seen here are approximately 170,000 distinct CDR3 sequences, over 15% observed once, and the top ten hold 15% to 20%. In germline, CDR1 is SGHVS, CDR2 FNYEAQ. The CDR3 is 14 residues long. V lost 4 bases to trimming and J lost 8 bases; unmatched junction nucleotides: 8. Overall study results and limits: Pooled public TCR beta family frequency picked out CMV carriers with the relevant HLA.

This clonotype has a handful of counts. Its specificity is unknown. The sample was CD8+ T cells from PBMCs. This rearrangement joins TRBV7-6 to TRBJ2-4; 7 nucleotides align to TRBD2. The origin of this receptor is a human donor in good health (CMV status not recorded). Some clones in this sample may be carry-over from other donors' samples. In nucleotides, the CDR3 is TGTGCCAGCAGCTCCCTAGGGGAGGGATACATTCAGTACTTC. Protein: CASSSLGEGYIQYF.